This T cell receptor beta chain was captured in a study of cytomegalovirus exposure and HLA in healthy donors. The PCR was carried out with 60 Vbeta primers and 13 Jbeta primers. Measured with immunoSEQ multiplex PCR; TCRdb has only the in-frame clones, and not every one. The table lists 150,000 to 200,000 clones, around four fifths of them singletons. This receptor was taken from a woman aged 35 to 49 in good health and CMV-seronegative. Sequenced sample: PBMCs.

CDR3 sequence: CSAQGVGGYTF. CDR3 coding DNA: TGCAGTGCTCAGGGGGTGGGGGGCTACACCTTC. The chain employs TRBV20-1 and TRBJ1-2; 7 nucleotides match TRBD1. Germline-derived CDR1 and CDR2 are DFQATT and SNEGSKA (reference sequence). J gave up 8 bases and V 5 bases, and 5 bases lay outside the gene matches. The CDR3 contains 11 residues.